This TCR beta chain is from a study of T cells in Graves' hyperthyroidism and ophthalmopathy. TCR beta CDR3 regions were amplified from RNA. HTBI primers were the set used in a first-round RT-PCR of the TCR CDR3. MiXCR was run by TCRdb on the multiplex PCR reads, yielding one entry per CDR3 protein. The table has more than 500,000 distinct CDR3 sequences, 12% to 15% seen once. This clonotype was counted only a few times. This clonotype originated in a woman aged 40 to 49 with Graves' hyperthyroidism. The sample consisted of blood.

In nucleotides, the CDR3 is TGTGCCAGCAGCTTAGATCTTGGAGACGTCTCTGGAAACACCATATATTTT. Its translation: CASSLDLGDVSGNTIYF. This sequence joins TRBV11-2 and TRBJ1-3; D gene uncertain. Trimming shortened V by 0 bases and J by 0 bases, and 12 bases separated the two germline ends. The germline V gene has CDR1 SGHAT and CDR2 FQNNGV. This CDR3 is built from 17 residues.